This TCR beta chain emerged from a study of a mutant IDH1 vaccine in newly diagnosed glioma. Time point meaning: baseline, week 1 (first vaccination visit). Regarding treatment: pre-vaccination baseline after standard-of-care therapy. The CDR3 is 14 residues long. Germline V lookup: CDR1 SGHRS, CDR2 YFSETQ. Trimming took off 3 bases at V and 7 bases at J, with 14 bases between the two ends. TCRdb's copy holds only in-frame clones and misses some; the assay was immunoSEQ multiplex PCR. The sample holds some 70,000 clones, 79% seen once. Sequencing used PBMCs, obtained from a glioma patient treated with radiotherapy, temozolomide or both. The origin of this receptor is a man aged 45-65 years with glioma. This chain connects TRBV5-1 to TRBJ2-1, with a tentative D call TRBD2 (5 bases). The CDR3 DNA reads as TGCGCCAGCAGCTCAGTAAATAGAGGGAATGAGCAGTTCTTC. Residues: CASSSVNRGNEQFF. Looking up the rest from reference TRBV5-1 and TRBJ2-1 gives the full variable domain: KAGVTQTPRYLIKTRGQQVTLSCSPISGHRSVSWYQQTPGQGLQFLFEYFSETQRNKGNFPGRFSGRQFSNSRSEMNVSTLELGDSALYLCASSSVNRGNEQFFGPGTRLTVL.